The 11 T cell receptor beta chains reported below all come from one sample, sequenced in a study of cytomegalovirus exposure and HLA in healthy donors. With 60 Vbeta and 13 Jbeta primers, the PCR was carried out. The protocol was immunoSEQ multiplex PCR, while the TCRdb copy is restricted to in-frame clones and leaves out a portion. The table includes approximately 150,000 clones, around 60% detected once. Sequencing was performed on PBMCs. All receptors come from a woman aged 55-70 years in good health and CMV-seropositive.

This chain connects TRBV7-9 to TRBJ2-7, with a possible D match to TRBD1 (6 bases). Germline loops: CDR1 SEHNR, CDR2 FQNEAQ (reference sequence). This CDR3 spans 15 amino acids. Trimming shortened V by 1 base and J by 3 bases, and 13 bases separated the two germline ends. The CDR3 loop reads CASSLGGGGYYEQYF. CDR3 bases: TGTGCCAGCAGCTTAGGTGGGGGCGGCTACTACGAGCAGTACTTC.

The rearrangement joins TRBV11-1 to TRBJ2-4, with TRBD2 matching 11 bases. The germline V gene has CDR1 SGHAT and CDR2 FQDESV (reference sequence). V lost 5 bases, J lost 0 bases, and 6 bases stayed unmatched. The CDR3 consists of 17 residues. The CDR3 DNA reads TGTGCCAGCAGCACACGACTAGCGGGGCTAGCCAAAAACATTCAGTACTTC. Amino acid sequence: CASSTRLAGLAKNIQYF.

In its sample, this clone was seen a few times. J is TRBJ2-1 and V is TRBV30; 7 bases agree with TRBD2. V dropped 0 bases and J dropped 7; count of bases not matched to a gene: 3. Germline lookup yields CDR1 GTSNPN and CDR2 SVGIG (reference sequence). This CDR3 is 13 amino acids long. CDR3 in amino acids: CAWSVQAGNEQFF. In DNA, the CDR3 is TGTGCCTGGAGTGTACAAGCGGGGAATGAGCAGTTCTTC.

This rearrangement joins TRBV7-9 to TRBJ1-2, with TRBD1 matching 8 bases. The V gene's germline CDR1 is SEHNR and CDR2 FQNEAQ (reference sequence). This CDR3 has 15 amino acids. Germline trimming cut 2 bases from V and 8 bases from J; bases unmatched to any gene: 10. CDR3 sequence: CASSLWDRSVGGYTF. DNA for the CDR3: TGTGCCAGCAGCTTATGGGACAGGTCGGTAGGAGGCTACACCTTC.

The rearrangement joins TRBV15 to TRBJ1-3; D call uncertain. In germline, CDR1 is LNHNV, CDR2 YYDKDF (reference sequence). V lost 0 bases, J lost 0 bases, and 12 bases lay in between. The CDR3 is made up of 17 amino acids. CDR3 nucleotide sequence: TGTGCCACCAGCAGAGATAGAGGCGGGTACTCTGGAAACACCATATATTTT. The encoded protein is CATSRDRGGYSGNTIYF.

The genes are TRBV7-6 and TRBJ1-1; unclear D gene. The CDR3 consists of 13 residues. Looked up from germline, CDR1 is SGHVS and CDR2 is FNYEAQ. The V and J ends lost 5 bases and 1 base respectively, with 8 bases between them. In DNA, the CDR3 is TGTGCCAGCAGCCGGACTGAGAACACTGAAGCTTTCTTT. The encoded protein is CASSRTENTEAFF. The full variable domain, with the rest looked up from reference TRBV7-6 and TRBJ1-1, is GAGVSQSPRYKVTKRGQDVALRCDPISGHVSLYWYRQALGQGPEFLTYFNYEAQQDKSGLPNDRFSAERPEGSISTLTIQRTEQRDSAMYRCASSRTENTEAFFGQGTRLTVV.

The chain is built from TRBV11-2 and TRBJ2-2, with D unclear. Between the trimmed V and J ends, which lost 4 bases and 0 bases, there was a span of 9 bases. This CDR3 contains 15 residues. The germline V gene has CDR1 SGHAT and CDR2 FQNNGV. The CDR3 region is CASSYNRANTGELFF. CDR3 in DNA: TGTGCCAGCAGCTACAACCGGGCGAACACCGGGGAGCTGTTTTTT.

This clone was detected only a few times. The rearrangement uses TRBV28 and TRBJ1-5, with TRBD1 identical over 9 bases. Trimming took 3 bases from V and 5 from J; bases not matched to a gene: 29. Germline CDR1 MDHEN, CDR2 SYDVKM. The CDR3 totals 23 residues. CDR3 in amino acids: CASSFGKDRGKWRTNKPDQPQHF. For the CDR3, the DNA is TGTGCCAGCAGTTTCGGAAAGGACAGGGGAAAGTGGCGGACCAACAAACCTGATCAGCCCCAGCATTTT. Complete variable domain (other parts from reference TRBV28 and TRBJ1-5): DVKVTQSSRYLVKRTGEKVFLECVQDMDHENMFWYRQDPGLGLRLIYFSYDVKMKEKGDIPEGYSVSREKKERFSLILESASTNQTSMYLCASSFGKDRGKWRTNKPDQPQHFGDGTRLSIL.

The chain carries TRBV13 and TRBJ2-1; 10 bases are shared with TRBD2. The V segment lost 5 bases and the J segment 1 base; nucleotides outside the gene matches: 8. The CDR3 runs 17 residues. The germline V gene encodes CDR1 PRHDT and CDR2 FYEKMQ (reference sequence). The CDR3 coding sequence is TGTGCCAGCAGCCCACCAAGGGGACTAGCGTCCTACAATGAGCAGTTCTTC. Translation gives CASSPPRGLASYNEQFF. The variable domain in full, completed from reference TRBV13 and TRBJ2-1, reads AAGVIQSPRHLIKEKRETATLKCYPIPRHDTVYWYQQGPGQDPQFLISFYEKMQSDKGSIPDRFSAQQFSDYHSELNMSSLELGDSALYFCASSPPRGLASYNEQFFGPGTRLTVL.

J is TRBJ2-1 and V is TRBV18; tentatively, D is TRBD2 (5 bases). Trimming pared 3 bases from V and 7 bases from J, leaving 19 bases between. Germline lookup yields CDR1 KGHSH and CDR2 LQKENI. The CDR3 is 16 amino acids. CDR3 region: CASSPPRAGTFNEQFF. The CDR3 DNA sequence: TGTGCCAGCTCACCTCCGAGGGCGGGCACGTTTAATGAGCAGTTCTTC.

The rearrangement uses TRBV4-2 and TRBJ1-4, with 10 nucleotides matching TRBD1. Losses at the gene ends were 4 bases for V and 0 bases for J; bases not matched to a gene: 5. CDR3 length: 17 amino acids. Germline V lookup: CDR1 LGHNA, CDR2 YNFKEQ. The CDR3 DNA sequence: TGTGCCAGCAGCCCGACAGGGGGCGGCTCAACTAATGAAAAACTGTTTTTT. This translates into CASSPTGGGSTNEKLFF.